Below are 30 T cell receptor beta chains sequenced from a single sample in a study of blood T cell repertoires in COVID-19 (TCRdb year 2020). The library was prepared using the immunoSEQ multiplex PCR assay. The table was pulled from immuneACCESS by TCRdb, which kept in-frame rearrangements only. Such tables lose some clones; where checked, under half of the loss comes from unresolved V genes, and the rest has no known cause. Present in this sample are about 180,000 clones, roughly 88% of which were seen just once. 5.5% to 8% of the sample is taken by the ten largest. The sequencing sample was made of peripheral blood. The receptor set was obtained from a middle-aged woman with COVID-19, enrolled during active disease.

J is TRBJ2-7 and V is TRBV20-1; D not certain. V lost 6 bases to trimming and J lost 12 bases, with 18 bases between them. This CDR3 is built from 11 residues. Germline V gene data show CDR1 as DFQATT and CDR2 as SNEGSKA (reference sequence). The CDR3 is CSAKDPPRRYF. CDR3 DNA: TGCAGTGCCAAAGACCCCCCGAGGCGGTACTTC.

On this clone itself: The same CDR3 can be traced to other DNA sequences in this sample. The CDR3 region is CASRGPGNTIYF. CDR3 nucleotides: TGTGCCAGCAGGGGCCCTGGAAACACCATATATTTT. This sequence joins TRBV6-5 and TRBJ1-3, with D unclear. Trimming shortened V by 6 bases and J by 2 bases, and 5 bases separated the two germline ends. Per germline, CDR1 MNHEY and CDR2 SVGAGI. The CDR3 spans 12 residues.

CDR3 amino acids: CASSPRGGQTYSNQPQHF. The DNA for the CDR3 is TGTGCCAGCAGTCCAAGGGGGGGACAAACTTATAGCAATCAGCCCCAGCATTTT. The chain carries TRBV6-6 and TRBJ1-5, with TRBD1 as a possible D gene (6 bases). The CDR3 is 18 amino acids. Trimming left V 5 bases short and J 0 bases short, with 20 bases between. Germline-derived CDR1 and CDR2 are MNHNY and SVGAGI (reference sequence).

The V call is TRBV11-2, the J call TRBJ1-1, with no clear D. V was shortened by 1 base and J by 0 bases, with 6 bases between the two germline ends. CDR3 size: 14 residues. Per germline, CDR1 SGHAT and CDR2 FQNNGV. CDR3 DNA: TGTGCCAGCAGCTTAGCTCAGTTGAACACTGAAGCTTTCTTT. This codes for CASSLAQLNTEAFF.

V is TRBV20-1 and J is TRBJ2-7; maybe TRBD1 (6 bases). There are 11 residues in the CDR3. Per the germline V gene, CDR1 is DFQATT and CDR2 is SNEGSKA (reference sequence). V lost 3 bases to trimming and J lost 4 bases, with 7 bases between them. The CDR3 DNA reads TGCAGTGCTAGGGGGGCATACGAGCAGTACTTC. Translating gives CSARGAYEQYF.

CDR3 DNA sequence: TGTGCCAGCAGTTACTCGGGAGGGAGGCGAAACACTGAAGCTTTCTTT. It translates to CASSYSGGRRNTEAFF. The chain combines TRBV6-5 with TRBJ1-1; D uncertain. V was clipped by 0 bases and J by 2 bases, with 13 bases between them. The CDR3 spans 16 residues. CDR1 is MNHEY and CDR2 is SVGAGI in the germline V gene.

The chain employs TRBV6-5 and TRBJ1-5; D is perhaps TRBD1 (6 bases). The germline V and J ends were trimmed by 8 bases and 2 bases, with 10 bases remaining between them. The CDR3 is 13 amino acids. Per germline, CDR1 MNHEY and CDR2 SVGAGI. The chain's CDR3 is CASLQGGNQPQHF. In DNA, the CDR3 is TGTGCCAGCCTACAGGGTGGCAATCAGCCCCAGCATTTT.

V and J are TRBV10-1 and TRBJ2-1; 11 bases match TRBD2. Germline V gives CDR1 WNHNN, CDR2 SYGVQD (reference sequence). J lost 5 bases, V lost 2 bases, and 5 bases had no gene match. The CDR3 contains 16 residues. Written as DNA, the CDR3 is TGCGCCAGCAGTGAGGTACTAGCGGGGGCCCACAATGAGCAGTTCTTC. Residues: CASSEVLAGAHNEQFF.

The chain links TRBV7-9 to TRBJ1-1; TRBD1 agrees at 7 bases. The V and J ends lost 5 bases and 1 base, in that order; junction bases with no gene match: 4. The CDR3 totals 14 residues. Germline values: CDR1 SEHNR, CDR2 FQNEAQ (reference sequence). CDR3 DNA: TGTGCCAGCAGCGTGGGACAGCAGAACACTGAAGCTTTCTTT. Translated: CASSVGQQNTEAFF. The whole variable domain, remainder taken from reference TRBV7-9 and TRBJ1-1, is DTGVSQNPRHKITKRGQNVTFRCDPISEHNRLYWYRQTLGQGPEFLTYFQNEAQLEKSRLLSDRFSAERPKGSFSTLEIQRTEQGDSAMYLCASSVGQQNTEAFFGQGTRLTVV.

The chain is built from TRBV9 and TRBJ2-3, with D maybe TRBD2 (6 bases). The V end was cut by 0 bases, the J end by 4 bases, with 9 bases between. This CDR3 spans 14 amino acids. Looked up from germline, CDR1 is SGDLS and CDR2 is YYNGEE. CDR3 in DNA: TGTGCCAGCAGCGTAGGAGGAGGGGCAGATACGCAGTATTTT. Amino acid sequence: CASSVGGGADTQYF.

This clone showed up just once. In DNA, the CDR3 is TGTGCCAGCAGTTTTGGTGGGGCAGCTTTCTTT. It is translated as CASSFGGAAFF. The chain couples TRBV28 to TRBJ1-1; possible D gene TRBD1, 5 bases. Germline CDR1 and CDR2: MDHEN and SYDVKM. There are 11 residues in the CDR3. V was clipped by 3 bases and J by 10 bases, with 9 bases between them. The entire variable domain, with the rest obtained from reference TRBV28 and TRBJ1-1, is as follows: DVKVTQSSRYLVKRTGEKVFLECVQDMDHENMFWYRQDPGLGLRLIYFSYDVKMKEKGDIPEGYSVSREKKERFSLILESASTNQTSMYLCASSFGGAAFFGQGTRLTVV.

This clone appeared a single time. V and J are TRBV6-5 and TRBJ1-2; D gene unclear. The length of the CDR3 is 15 residues. The germline V gene encodes CDR1 MNHEY and CDR2 SVGAGI. V was trimmed by 6 bases and J by 7 bases, leaving 21 bases between them. The CDR3 loop is CASSPPGSYNGGYTF. CDR3 bases: TGTGCCAGCAGCCCCCCGGGATCGTATAATGGTGGCTACACCTTC.

V is TRBV12-5 and J is TRBJ2-1; 11 bases agree with TRBD2. The CDR3 extends over 13 amino acids. The trim removed 6 bases at V and 7 bases at J, leaving 2 bases unmatched. The V gene's germline CDR1 is LGHNT and CDR2 FRNRAP. The DNA for the CDR3 is TGTGCTAGTGGACTAGCGGGAGTAAATGAGCAGTTCTTC. It codes for CASGLAGVNEQFF.

The chain has TRBV23-1 and TRBJ1-5; maybe TRBD1 (5 bases). TRBV23-1 is sorted into the ORF group, with uncertain function. This CDR3 has 11 amino acids. Trimming cost V 4 bases and J 15 bases, with 13 bases left between them. The CDR3 here is CASSPGTRRHF. The CDR3 DNA follows: TGCGCCAGCAGTCCCGGGACTAGGCGGCATTTT.

The rearrangement uses TRBV5-5 and TRBJ1-2; D is ambiguous. Germline assignment: CDR1 SGHKS and CDR2 YYEKEE (reference sequence). This CDR3 has 14 amino acids. V was trimmed by 3 bases and J by 7 bases, leaving 16 bases between them. The CDR3 coding sequence is TGTGCCAGCAGCTATGACGGGAGATTGGGTGGCTACACCTTC. As protein: CASSYDGRLGGYTF.

V and J are TRBV7-8 and TRBJ2-7; TRBD1 matches 9 bases. This CDR3 contains 15 residues. CDR1 is SGHVS and CDR2 is FQNEAQ in the germline V gene. The junction had 7 bases not matched to a gene; V was cut back by 3 bases and J by 4 bases. The DNA of the CDR3 is TGTGCCAGCAGCTTCAAGCGGACAGGGGCATACGAGCAGTACTTC. Translated, it gives CASSFKRTGAYEQYF.

The rearrangement links TRBV24-1 to TRBJ2-2; possible D gene TRBD2, 6 bases. V shed 6 bases and J shed 4 bases, with 11 bases lying between them. CDR1 KGHDR and CDR2 SFDVKD come from the germline V gene. CDR3 length equals 14 residues. CDR3 residues: CATSQGGGTGELFF. The DNA for the CDR3 is TGTGCCACCAGTCAGGGAGGCGGCACCGGGGAGCTGTTTTTT.

V and J are TRBV7-9 and TRBJ1-2; D is unresolved. The CDR3 is made up of 13 amino acids. CDR1 and CDR2 from the germline V gene are SEHNR and FQNEAQ (reference sequence). V was shortened by 0 bases and J by 8 bases, with 10 bases between the two germline ends. This CDR3 reads CASSLAVGIGYTF. In DNA, the CDR3 is TGTGCCAGCAGCTTAGCTGTCGGGATAGGCTACACCTTC.

The gene calls are TRBV24-1 and TRBJ1-2; D is unresolved. V lost 11 bases, J lost 8 bases, and 20 bases lay in between. Germline loops: CDR1 KGHDR, CDR2 SFDVKD. CDR3 length: 13 amino acids. The CDR3 bases are TGTGCCATCCAACCGGGCCCTGCGGGCGGCTACACCTTC. This gives the protein CAIQPGPAGGYTF.

J is TRBJ2-7 and V is TRBV19; D may be TRBD2 (5 bases). The CDR3 is 15 residues long. The germline V and J ends were trimmed by 3 bases and 3 bases, with 15 bases remaining between them. Germline CDR1 reads LNHDA; CDR2 reads SQIVND (reference sequence). The CDR3 sequence is CASSIRGPVFYEQYF. CDR3 sequence (DNA): TGTGCCAGTAGTATTCGCGGGCCTGTCTTCTACGAGCAGTACTTC. The full variable domain, in which reference TRBV19 and TRBJ2-7 provide the parts outside the CDR3, is DGGITQSPKYLFRKEGQNVTLSCEQNLNHDAMYWYRQDPGQGLRLIYYSQIVNDFQKGDIAEGYSVSREKKESFPLTVTSAQKNPTAFYLCASSIRGPVFYEQYFGPGTRLTVT.

The chain uses TRBV6-5 and TRBJ1-2; 7 nucleotides align to TRBD1. The CDR3 contains 14 residues. Unmatched junction bases numbered 4, after V lost 4 bases and J lost 2 bases. Germline CDR1 is MNHEY and CDR2 is SVGAGI. The DNA for the CDR3 is TGTGCCAGCAGTTCGGGACAGATCAACTATGGCTACACCTTC. Translated, it gives CASSSGQINYGYTF.

This chain connects TRBV7-2 to TRBJ1-2; 7 bases fit TRBD1. Trimming took 1 base from V and 4 from J; bases not matched to a gene: 3. This CDR3 is 14 amino acids long. Germline lookup yields CDR1 SGHTA and CDR2 FQGNSA. CDR3 bases: TGTGCCAGCAGCTTAGGGGGGACAGTCTATGGCTACACCTTC. This gives the protein CASSLGGTVYGYTF.

The chain couples TRBV29-1 to TRBJ1-2; the match to TRBD1 covers 7 bases. Losses at the gene ends were 3 bases for V and 5 bases for J; bases not matched to a gene: 3. Germline CDR1 is SQVTM and CDR2 is ANQGSEA. This CDR3 comprises 12 residues. CDR3 sequence: CSVDKTGYGYTF. In DNA form, the CDR3 reads TGCAGCGTTGATAAGACAGGGTATGGCTACACCTTC.

V usage is TRBV6-5 and J usage is TRBJ1-2; no definite D call. This CDR3 contains 13 residues. Germline lookup yields CDR1 MNHEY and CDR2 SVGAGI. Trimming shortened V by 8 bases and J by 4 bases, and 14 bases separated the two germline ends. The CDR3 nucleotides read TGTGCCAGCCTTCTTGACTATAGCTATGGCTACACCTTC. Its protein is CASLLDYSYGYTF.

The chain combines TRBV19 with TRBJ1-1; D is unclear. The V end lost 6 bases, the J end lost 8 bases, and 10 bases lay between the germline ends. Germline lookup yields CDR1 LNHDA and CDR2 SQIVND (reference sequence). This CDR3 spans 11 amino acids. CDR3 DNA: TGTGCCAGTAGCCCCGGCAGGGAAGCTTTCTTT. Its translation: CASSPGREAFF.

The chain uses TRBV3-1 (or the pseudogene TRBV3-2) and TRBJ2-2; the match to TRBD2 covers 13 bases. The ends lost 0 bases at V and 4 bases at J; junction bases unmatched: 5. Germline V gene sequence: CDR1 LGHDT, CDR2 YNNKEL (reference sequence). This CDR3 has 18 amino acids. The CDR3 DNA sequence: TGTGCCAGCAGCCAAGAATACGGACTAGCGGGGGCCACCGGGGAGCTGTTTTTT. As protein: CASSQEYGLAGATGELFF.

V usage is TRBV3-1 (or the pseudogene TRBV3-2) and J usage is TRBJ2-6; TRBD2 aligns across 7 bases. Unmatched junction bases numbered 13, after V lost 7 bases and J lost 1 base. CDR3 size: 18 residues. Looked up from germline, CDR1 is LGHDT and CDR2 is YNNKEL (reference sequence). Written as DNA, the CDR3 is TGTGCCAGCACGCCCAAGGGGACTACCAGATCTGGGGCCAACGTCCTGACTTTC. Translating gives CASTPKGTTRSGANVLTF.

This clone was found once. V is TRBV6-2 or TRBV6-3 and J is TRBJ2-7; TRBD1 is a possible D gene (6 bases). Germline CDR1 reads MNHEY; CDR2 reads SVGEGT. The V end was cut by 4 bases, the J end by 0 bases, with 7 bases between. This CDR3 is built from 13 residues. CDR3 DNA sequence: TGTGCCAGCAGTTTAGGGGGCTCCTACGAGCAGTACTTC. Translated: CASSLGGSYEQYF.

CDR3 region: CASSELPLVQQGADEQYF. CDR3 nucleotide sequence: TGCGCCAGCAGTGAACTGCCCCTGGTTCAACAGGGGGCGGACGAGCAGTACTTC. The chain couples TRBV10-2 to TRBJ2-7, with 9 bases aligning to TRBD1. Germline V gene sequence: CDR1 WSHSY, CDR2 SAAADI. With 3 bases clipped from V and 5 bases from J, the junction kept 17 bases outside the gene matches. This CDR3 has 18 amino acids.

The chain joins TRBV29-1 to TRBJ1-1; D might be TRBD1 (5 bases). V was trimmed by 4 bases and J by 5 bases, leaving 11 bases between them. The germline V gene has CDR1 SQVTM and CDR2 ANQGSEA. CDR3 length equals 12 residues. This CDR3 reads CSVGYPGTEAFF. Here the CDR3 DNA reads TGCAGCGTTGGGTACCCAGGGACTGAAGCTTTCTTT.